The 14 T cell receptor beta chains reported below all come from one sample, sequenced in a study of T cell responses to AZD1222 COVID-19 vaccine. Clones were sequenced by immunoSEQ multiplex PCR, and TCRdb holds only the in-frame ones, with some missing. The sample has 250,000 to 300,000 clones; approximately 94% are singletons. The starting material was peripheral blood, obtained 28 days after the second AZD1222 dose. These receptors were taken from an adult who received the AZD1222 COVID-19 vaccine.

V is TRBV5-6 and J is TRBJ1-1; D gene ambiguous. Trimming took 1 base from V and 7 from J, leaving 8 bases between them. This CDR3 spans 12 amino acids. In germline, CDR1 is SGHDT, CDR2 YYEEEE. The CDR3 DNA reads as TGTGCCAGCAGCTTGATGGGGTTTGAAGCTTTCTTT. Protein: CASSLMGFEAFF.

J is TRBJ1-2 and V is TRBV10-2; D remains unclear. Germline CDR1 reads WSHSY; CDR2 reads SAAADI. The CDR3 consists of 17 residues. V lost 3 bases and J 8 bases, leaving 25 bases between the germline ends. The CDR3 spells CASSERGPDSFNLGYTF. CDR3 nucleotides: TGCGCCAGCAGTGAACGGGGTCCAGATTCCTTCAATTTGGGCTACACCTTC.

The rearrangement joins TRBV4-2 to TRBJ2-5, with 8 bases lining up with TRBD2. The CDR3 has 15 amino acids. The V gene's germline CDR1 is LGHNA and CDR2 YNFKEQ. V dropped 5 bases and J dropped 4; count of bases not matched to a gene: 9. CDR3 bases: TGTGCCAGCAGCGGCCGGGAGGGCGTTTTAGAGACCCAGTACTTC. The encoded protein is CASSGREGVLETQYF.

About this clone itself: Other DNA sequences in this specimen translate into the identical CDR3. CDR3 in amino acids: CASSRGNSPLHF. The CDR3 nucleotides read TGTGCCAGCAGTAGGGGGAATTCACCCCTCCACTTT. The chain carries TRBV6-5 and TRBJ1-6, with a weak D call TRBD1 (6 bases). Germline values: CDR1 MNHEY, CDR2 SVGAGI. The length of the CDR3 is 12 residues. Trimming took off 5 bases at V and 7 bases at J, with 6 bases between the two ends.

This chain links TRBV7-2 with TRBJ2-2; D remains unclear. The CDR3 extends over 16 amino acids. V was pared by 4 bases and J by 4 bases, with 16 bases between. From germline, CDR1 is SGHTA and CDR2 FQGNSA. For the CDR3, the DNA is TGTGCCAGCAGCTCCACCTTCCAACGAGGCACCGGGGAGCTGTTTTTT. Protein: CASSSTFQRGTGELFF. Complete variable domain (other parts from reference TRBV7-2 and TRBJ2-2): GAGVSQSPSNKVTEKGKDVELRCDPISGHTALYWYRQSLGQGLEFLIYFQGNSAPDKSGLPSDRFSAERTGGSVSTLTIQRTQQEDSAVYLCASSSTFQRGTGELFFGEGSRLTVL.

This chain links TRBV28 with TRBJ1-1; unclear D gene. V was trimmed by 5 bases and J by 3 bases, leaving 13 bases between them. This CDR3 has 14 amino acids. Germline values: CDR1 MDHEN, CDR2 SYDVKM. CDR3 residues: CASSRTLRDTEAFF. The CDR3 DNA sequence: TGTGCCAGCAGTCGAACTTTGAGGGACACTGAAGCTTTCTTT. Drawing the rest from reference TRBV28 and TRBJ1-1, the complete variable domain is DVKVTQSSRYLVKRTGEKVFLECVQDMDHENMFWYRQDPGLGLRLIYFSYDVKMKEKGDIPEGYSVSREKKERFSLILESASTNQTSMYLCASSRTLRDTEAFFGQGTRLTVV.

The V call is TRBV29-1, the J call TRBJ2-7; weak D call: TRBD2 (5 bases). The germline V gene has CDR1 SQVTM and CDR2 ANQGSEA. The CDR3 has 13 amino acids. Between the trimmed V and J ends, which lost 5 bases and 2 bases, there was a span of 13 bases. As DNA, the CDR3 is TGCAGCGTTAAGCGGAGTGGGGCCTACGAGCAGTACTTC. This sequence encodes CSVKRSGAYEQYF.

This chain joins TRBV6-4 and TRBJ2-7, with 9 bases identical to TRBD2. This CDR3 comprises 14 residues. Germline CDR1 reads MRHNA; CDR2 reads SNTAGT. After removal of 6 bases from V and 5 bases from J, the junction contained 8 bases not matched to a gene. In DNA form, the CDR3 reads TGTGCCAGCAGGGACCCGGGACTAGCCCACGAGCAGTACTTC. Protein sequence: CASRDPGLAHEQYF.

The chain employs TRBV6-5 and TRBJ2-2, with D maybe TRBD2 (5 bases). Trimming removed 6 bases from V and 5 bases from J, with 16 bases in between. This CDR3 is built from 15 residues. CDR1 is MNHEY, CDR2 SVGAGI, per germline. The CDR3 DNA reads as TGTGCCAGCAGAAGACTATCTCGGGCAACCGGGGAGCTGTTTTTT. Translated: CASRRLSRATGELFF.

This chain uses TRBV29-1 with TRBJ2-3; D gene ambiguous. CDR3 size: 12 residues. Trimming stripped 4 bases from V and 4 bases from J, with 9 bases between. Germline V gene sequence: CDR1 SQVTM, CDR2 ANQGSEA. Written as DNA, the CDR3 is TGCAGCGTTGCAAGAAAGGCAGATACGCAGTATTTT. Residues: CSVARKADTQYF.

This chain connects TRBV14 to TRBJ2-7, with 8 bases matching TRBD1. V lost 3 bases, J lost 4 bases, and 8 bases stayed unmatched. Germline CDR1 is SGHDN and CDR2 is FVKESK. The CDR3 length is 15 residues. CDR3 sequence reads: CASSQLDREYYEQYF. The CDR3 DNA sequence: TGTGCCAGCAGCCAGCTGGACAGGGAATATTACGAGCAGTACTTC. Full variable domain (remainder filled in from reference TRBV14 and TRBJ2-7): EAGVTQFPSHSVIEKGQTVTLRCDPISGHDNLYWYRRVMGKEIKFLLHFVKESKQDESGMPNNRFLAERTGGTYSTLKVQPAELEDSGVYFCASSQLDREYYEQYFGPGTRLTVT.

The genes are TRBV3-1 (or the pseudogene TRBV3-2) and TRBJ2-5, with D possibly TRBD2 on 6 matching bases. Germline loops: CDR1 LGHDT, CDR2 YNNKEL (reference sequence). The V gene lost 10 bases and the J gene lost 1 base, with 10 bases spanning the gap. This CDR3 has 12 amino acids. CDR3 nucleotide sequence: TGTGCCACCGGGGACTTCCAAGAGACCCAGTACTTC. Amino acid sequence: CATGDFQETQYF.

The chain combines TRBV27 with TRBJ2-5; 8 bases agree with TRBD1. This CDR3 has 16 amino acids. Germline CDR1 is MNHEY and CDR2 is SMNVEV (reference sequence). The V segment lost 5 bases and the J segment 4 bases; nucleotides outside the gene matches: 12. The DNA for the CDR3 is TGTGCCAGCAGTCCAACGGACAGGGAAGAAGGAGAGACCCAGTACTTC. It codes for CASSPTDREEGETQYF.

V is TRBV9 and J is TRBJ2-1; perhaps TRBD2 as D (7 bases). The V and J ends lost 0 bases and 4 bases respectively, with 20 bases between them. Germline CDR1 and CDR2: SGDLS and YYNGEE. The CDR3 is 18 amino acids. As DNA, the CDR3 is TGTGCCAGCAGCGTAGGGAGGGGGTCTAGCGGAGATTACAATGAGCAGTTCTTC. Translated: CASSVGRGSSGDYNEQFF.